The clone carrying this TCR beta chain was counted a single time. The data belong to a study of blood T cell repertoires in COVID-19. At the level of the study: Samples of COVID-19 (acute and convalescent) were obtained from the United States, Italy and Spain. T cells, B-cell-depleted T cells, or PBMCs provided the cDNA or gDNA that served as material.

The V segment lost 7 bases and the J segment 2 bases; nucleotides outside the gene matches: 8. CDR3 length equals 14 residues. Per the germline V gene, CDR1 is MNHEY and CDR2 is SVGAGI. Per the authors' pipeline: Reference gene primer amplification in the assay estimated nucleated cell counts. TCRdb's table, derived via immunoSEQ multiplex PCR, lists solely in-frame clones and lacks some. The V and J calls and clone size were taken over from that table, and D and trimming were inferred from the DNA. The profile shows fewer than 300,000 clones, 70% to 85% of them singletons. One Seattle source followed patients from active infection through their disease course.

This receptor was taken from a human donor with COVID-19, enrolled during active disease. The donor label of this sample is uncertain. The chain combines TRBV6-5 with TRBJ2-7, with 7 bases aligning to TRBD2. Sequencing used peripheral blood. The CDR3 nucleotides read TGTGCCAGCACCCCTATAGCGGGTCCCTACGAGCAGTACTTC. The encoded protein is CASTPIAGPYEQYF.